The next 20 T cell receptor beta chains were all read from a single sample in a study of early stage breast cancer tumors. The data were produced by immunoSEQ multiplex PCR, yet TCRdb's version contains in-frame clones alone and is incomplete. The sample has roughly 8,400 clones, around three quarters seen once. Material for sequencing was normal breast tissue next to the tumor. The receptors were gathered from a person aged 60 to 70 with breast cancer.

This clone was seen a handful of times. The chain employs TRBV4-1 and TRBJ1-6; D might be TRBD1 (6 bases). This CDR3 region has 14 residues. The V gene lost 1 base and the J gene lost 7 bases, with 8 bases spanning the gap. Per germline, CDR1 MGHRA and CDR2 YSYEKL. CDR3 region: CASSQGTANSPLHF. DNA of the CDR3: TGCGCCAGCAGCCAAGGGACAGCGAATTCACCCCTCCACTTT.

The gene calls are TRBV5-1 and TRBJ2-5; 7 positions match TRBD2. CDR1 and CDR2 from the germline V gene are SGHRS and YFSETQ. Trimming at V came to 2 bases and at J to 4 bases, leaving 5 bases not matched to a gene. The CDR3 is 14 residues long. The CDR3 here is CASSFGREGETQYF. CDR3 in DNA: TGCGCCAGCAGCTTCGGCAGGGAGGGAGAGACCCAGTACTTC.

This chain's CDR3 is CASHRGQDEKLFF. The CDR3 region has the DNA TGTGCCAGCCACAGGGGGCAGGATGAAAAACTGTTTTTT. The V and J genes are TRBV28 and TRBJ1-4; 9 bases map to TRBD1. V lost 8 bases to trimming and J lost 6 bases; unmatched junction nucleotides: 4. The CDR3 loop spans 13 amino acids. Germline-derived CDR1 and CDR2 are MDHEN and SYDVKM.

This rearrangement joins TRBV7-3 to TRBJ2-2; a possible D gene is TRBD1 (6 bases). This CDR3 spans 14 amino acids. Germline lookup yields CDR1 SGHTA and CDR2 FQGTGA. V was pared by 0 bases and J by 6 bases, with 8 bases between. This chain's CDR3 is CASSLTQGAGELFF. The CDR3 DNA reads TGTGCCAGCAGCTTAACACAGGGTGCCGGGGAGCTGTTTTTT.

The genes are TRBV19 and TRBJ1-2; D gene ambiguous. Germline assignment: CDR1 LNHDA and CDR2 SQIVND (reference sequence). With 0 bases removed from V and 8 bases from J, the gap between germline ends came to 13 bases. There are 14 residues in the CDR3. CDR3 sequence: CASSIDFTVHGYTF. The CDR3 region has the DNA TGTGCCAGTAGTATAGATTTTACGGTTCACGGCTACACCTTC.

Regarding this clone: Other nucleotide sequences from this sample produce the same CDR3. The CDR3 sequence: CASSRDRGTGELFF. CDR3 sequence (DNA): TGTGCCAGCAGCCGGGACAGGGGAACCGGGGAGCTGTTTTTT. The chain combines TRBV11-3 with TRBJ2-2, with 10 positions matching TRBD1. V dropped 5 bases and J dropped 5; count of bases not matched to a gene: 2. The CDR3 is 14 amino acids. From germline, CDR1 is SGHNT and CDR2 YENEEA.

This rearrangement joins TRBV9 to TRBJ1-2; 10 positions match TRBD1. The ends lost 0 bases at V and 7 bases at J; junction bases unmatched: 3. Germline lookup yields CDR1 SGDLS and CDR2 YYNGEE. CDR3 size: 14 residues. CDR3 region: CASSVGQGASGYTF. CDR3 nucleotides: TGTGCCAGCAGCGTAGGACAGGGGGCTAGTGGCTACACCTTC.

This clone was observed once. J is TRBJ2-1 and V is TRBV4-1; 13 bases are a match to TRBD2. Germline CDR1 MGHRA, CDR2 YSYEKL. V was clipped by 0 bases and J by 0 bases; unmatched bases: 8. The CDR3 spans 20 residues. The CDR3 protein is CASSQEEGLAGRISYNEQFF. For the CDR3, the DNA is TGCGCCAGCAGCCAAGAAGAGGGACTAGCGGGGAGGATCTCCTACAATGAGCAGTTCTTC.

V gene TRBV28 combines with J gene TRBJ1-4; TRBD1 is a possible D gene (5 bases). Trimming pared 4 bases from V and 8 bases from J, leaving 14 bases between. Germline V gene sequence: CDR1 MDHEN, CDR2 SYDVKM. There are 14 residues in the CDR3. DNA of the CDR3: TGTGCCAGCAGTTATAAGAAGGGGAAGGAAAAACTGTTTTTT. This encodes CASSYKKGKEKLFF.

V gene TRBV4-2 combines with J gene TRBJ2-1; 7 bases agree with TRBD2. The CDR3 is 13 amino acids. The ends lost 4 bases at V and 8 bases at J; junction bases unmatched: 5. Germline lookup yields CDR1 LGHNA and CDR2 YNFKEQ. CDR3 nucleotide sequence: TGTGCCAGCAGCCGCCTGGGGGGGGATGAGCAGTTCTTC. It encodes CASSRLGGDEQFF.

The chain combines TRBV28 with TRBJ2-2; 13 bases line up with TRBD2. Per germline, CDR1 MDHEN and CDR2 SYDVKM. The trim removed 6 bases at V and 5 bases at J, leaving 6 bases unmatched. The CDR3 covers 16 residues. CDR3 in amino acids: CASRLAGGAGTGELFF. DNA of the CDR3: TGTGCCAGCAGACTAGCGGGAGGGGCTGGGACCGGGGAGCTGTTTTTT.

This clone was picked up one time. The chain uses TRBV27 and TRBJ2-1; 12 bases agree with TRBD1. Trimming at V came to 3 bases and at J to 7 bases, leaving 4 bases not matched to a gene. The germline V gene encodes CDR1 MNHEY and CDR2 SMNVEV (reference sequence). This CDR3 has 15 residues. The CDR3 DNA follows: TGTGCCAGCAGTTTTGGGACAGGGGGCAAGAATGAGCAGTTCTTC. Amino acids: CASSFGTGGKNEQFF.

CDR3 sequence (DNA): TGTGCCAGCAGACCCGGACGGCTCCAAGAGACCCAGTACTTC. Amino acids: CASRPGRLQETQYF. The chain couples TRBV6-6 to TRBJ2-5; no clear D. CDR3 length: 14 residues. The germline V gene has CDR1 MNHNY and CDR2 SVGAGI (reference sequence). V was shortened by 6 bases and J by 1 base, with 12 bases between the two germline ends.

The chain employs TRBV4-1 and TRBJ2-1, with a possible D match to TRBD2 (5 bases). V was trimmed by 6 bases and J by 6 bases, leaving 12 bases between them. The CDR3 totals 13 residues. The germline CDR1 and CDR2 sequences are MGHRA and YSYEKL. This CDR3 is CASRAPGSNEQFF. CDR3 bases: TGCGCCAGCAGAGCCCCTGGGAGCAATGAGCAGTTCTTC.

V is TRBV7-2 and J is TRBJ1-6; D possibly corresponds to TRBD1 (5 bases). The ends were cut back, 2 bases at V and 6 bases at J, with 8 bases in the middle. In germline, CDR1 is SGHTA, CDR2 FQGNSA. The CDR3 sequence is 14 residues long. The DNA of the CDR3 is TGTGCCAGCAGCTTAAACGGGGGTAATTCACCCCTCCACTTT. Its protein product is CASSLNGGNSPLHF.

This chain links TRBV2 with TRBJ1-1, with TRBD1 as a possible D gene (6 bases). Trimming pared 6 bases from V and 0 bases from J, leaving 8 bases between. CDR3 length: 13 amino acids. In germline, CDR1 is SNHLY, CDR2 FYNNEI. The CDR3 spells CASRGGLNTEAFF. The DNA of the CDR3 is TGTGCCAGCAGAGGGGGGCTGAACACTGAAGCTTTCTTT.

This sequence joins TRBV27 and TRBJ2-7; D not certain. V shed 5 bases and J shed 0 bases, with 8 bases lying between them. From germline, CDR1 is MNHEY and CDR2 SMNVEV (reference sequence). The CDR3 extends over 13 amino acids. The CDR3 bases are TGTGCCAGCAGTATCGGCATCTCCTACGAGCAGTACTTC. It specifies CASSIGISYEQYF.

Written as DNA, the CDR3 is TGCGCCAGCAGCTTGGACAGTAAAAACATTCAGTACTTC. It specifies CASSLDSKNIQYF. The chain links TRBV5-1 to TRBJ2-4, with D hard to call. This CDR3 is built from 13 residues. The V end was cut by 0 bases, the J end by 4 bases, with 5 bases between. Germline V gene lookup returns CDR1 SGHRS and CDR2 YFSETQ.

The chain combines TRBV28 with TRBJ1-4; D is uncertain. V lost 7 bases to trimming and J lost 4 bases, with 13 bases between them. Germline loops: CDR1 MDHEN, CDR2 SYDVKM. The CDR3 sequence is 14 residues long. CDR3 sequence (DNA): TGTGCCAGCAACCCAGGAGGTAGTAATGAAAAACTGTTTTTT. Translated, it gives CASNPGGSNEKLFF.

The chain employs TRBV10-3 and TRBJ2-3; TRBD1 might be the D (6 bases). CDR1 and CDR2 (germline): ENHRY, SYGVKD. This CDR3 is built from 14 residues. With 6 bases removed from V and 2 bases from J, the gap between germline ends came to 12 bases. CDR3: CAIRSGTTTDTQYF. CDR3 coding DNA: TGTGCCATCAGATCCGGGACAACCACAGATACGCAGTATTTT.